The next 23 T cell receptor beta chains were all read from a single sample in a study of long-term antiretroviral therapy in people with HIV (dated by TCRdb to between 2022 and 2023). The immunoSEQ hsTCRB v3.0 assay was used at survey level resolution for TRB variable region sequencing. The clones in this table, taken by TCRdb from immuneACCESS, are in-frame only. Not every clone is retained; where verified, under half of the shortfall comes from an unresolved V gene, and the cause of the rest is unknown. Across this sample there are 15,000 to 20,000 clones, with around 81% seen only once. The ten largest clones add up to 8.8% of the sample. Here the sequenced sample was unsorted PBMCs, taken 0.3 years before starting antiretroviral therapy. All receptors come from a man aged 50 to 60 with HIV.

V is TRBV7-2 and J is TRBJ1-2; D possibly corresponds to TRBD1 (5 bases). The CDR3 consists of 12 residues. Germline lookup yields CDR1 SGHTA and CDR2 FQGNSA. V was trimmed by 1 base and J by 7 bases, leaving 7 bases between them. The CDR3 bases are TGTGCCAGCAGCTTAGAAGGGGTTGGCTACACCTTC. This gives the protein CASSLEGVGYTF.

The gene calls are TRBV19 and TRBJ2-7, with D possibly matching TRBD2 (6 bases). The CDR3 totals 14 residues. V lost 9 bases and J 0 bases, leaving 15 bases between the germline ends. Germline V lookup: CDR1 LNHDA, CDR2 SQIVND (reference sequence). The CDR3 coding sequence is TGTGCCAGCCGCCCTAGCGAGAGCTCCTACGAGCAGTACTTC. Its protein is CASRPSESSYEQYF.

V and J are TRBV7-8 and TRBJ2-7, with 9 nucleotides matching TRBD1. This CDR3 is 15 amino acids long. The trim removed 5 bases at V and 5 bases at J, leaving 10 bases unmatched. The germline CDR1 and CDR2 sequences are SGHVS and FQNEAQ. CDR3 amino acids: CASSPKGDRVDEQYF. CDR3 coding DNA: TGTGCCAGCAGCCCTAAAGGGGACAGGGTGGACGAGCAGTACTTC. The entire variable domain, with the rest obtained from reference TRBV7-8 and TRBJ2-7, is as follows: GAGVSQSPRYKVAKRGQDVALRCDPISGHVSLFWYQQALGQGPEFLTYFQNEAQLDKSGLPSDRFFAERPEGSVSTLKIQRTQQEDSAVYLCASSPKGDRVDEQYFGPGTRLTVT.

This clone was seen a single time. The CDR3 bases are TGTGCCAGCAGCCCTCGGTCAGGGCTCGCCCATGAGCAGTTCTTC. Translation: CASSPRSGLAHEQFF. The chain couples TRBV11-3 to TRBJ2-1, with D perhaps TRBD1 (5 bases). Germline CDR1 is SGHNT and CDR2 is YENEEA. The CDR3 is 15 amino acids. Trimming stripped 5 bases from V and 8 bases from J, with 19 bases between.

DNA of the CDR3: TGTGCCAGCAGCGTAGCTCCTCATTACCCAAGGGAGGGGCCCTCCTACGAGCAGTACTTC. Translated: CASSVAPHYPREGPSYEQYF. The gene calls are TRBV9 and TRBJ2-7, with 7 bases fitting TRBD2. V trimming: 0 bases; J trimming: 0 bases; junction bases outside the gene matches: 18. The germline CDR1 and CDR2 sequences are SGDLS and YYNGEE. The CDR3 loop spans 20 amino acids. Full variable domain (outside the CDR3, taken from reference TRBV9 and TRBJ2-7): DSGVTQTPKHLITATGQRVTLRCSPRSGDLSVYWYQQSLDQGLQFLIQYYNGEERAKGNILERFSAQQFPDLHSELNLSSLELGDSALYFCASSVAPHYPREGPSYEQYFGPGTRLTVT.

CDR3 residues: CASSYQGLAGINEQFF. CDR3 DNA: TGTGCCAGCAGTTACCAGGGACTAGCGGGAATCAATGAGCAGTTCTTC. V and J are TRBV6-5 and TRBJ2-1; 13 bases align to TRBD2. Losses at the gene ends were 2 bases for V and 6 bases for J; bases not matched to a gene: 4. The CDR3 loop spans 16 amino acids. Germline V gene sequence: CDR1 MNHEY, CDR2 SVGAGI.

The CDR3 region has the DNA TGTGCCAGCAGCTTATCCGACTTTTACGAGCAGTACTTC. Protein: CASSLSDFYEQYF. V is TRBV7-2 and J is TRBJ2-7; D uncertain. In germline, CDR1 is SGHTA, CDR2 FQGNSA. This CDR3 has 13 amino acids. V was cut by 2 bases and J by 4 bases, with 9 bases left in between.

V usage is TRBV7-9 and J usage is TRBJ1-2; D is unclear. V lost 2 bases to trimming and J lost 3 bases, with 10 bases between them. Germline V gives CDR1 SEHNR, CDR2 FQNEAQ (reference sequence). CDR3 size: 14 residues. The CDR3 nucleotides read TGTGCCAGCAGCTTAAATGTGCGTGACTATGGCTACACCTTC. The encoded protein is CASSLNVRDYGYTF.

The rearrangement uses TRBV4-1 and TRBJ2-7; TRBD2 aligns across 11 bases. The junction had 5 bases not matched to a gene; V was cut back by 3 bases and J by 4 bases. This CDR3 is 15 amino acids long. The germline CDR1 and CDR2 sequences are MGHRA and YSYEKL. The CDR3 loop is CASSHGLAGGYEQYF. CDR3 in DNA: TGCGCCAGCAGCCATGGGCTAGCGGGAGGTTACGAGCAGTACTTC.

The J gene is TRBJ2-7, the V gene TRBV11-2; maybe TRBD2 (5 bases). The V end lost 5 bases, the J end lost 2 bases, and 16 bases lay between the germline ends. The CDR3 consists of 15 residues. Germline-derived CDR1 and CDR2 are SGHAT and FQNNGV. The CDR3 DNA follows: TGTGCCAGCAGCCCGCTCGGAGGCGAAACCTACGAGCAGTACTTC. Protein sequence: CASSPLGGETYEQYF.

The chain carries TRBV15 and TRBJ1-4, with unresolved D. Germline V gene lookup returns CDR1 LNHNV and CDR2 YYDKDF (reference sequence). V was shortened by 6 bases and J by 8 bases, with 16 bases between the two germline ends. This CDR3 is built from 14 residues. CDR3 residues: CATSSWAQVEKLFF. The CDR3, as DNA: TGTGCCACCAGTTCTTGGGCCCAGGTGGAAAAACTGTTTTTT.

This clone was detected once. The chain combines TRBV14 with TRBJ2-5; D is perhaps TRBD1 (6 bases). The CDR3 consists of 16 residues. Germline V gives CDR1 SGHDN, CDR2 FVKESK. Trimming took off 4 bases at V and 5 bases at J, with 20 bases between the two ends. The CDR3 loop is CASSPLTGTTRETQYF. CDR3 DNA sequence: TGTGCCAGCAGCCCCCTAACCGGGACAACGAGGGAGACCCAGTACTTC.

The chain uses TRBV10-3 and TRBJ2-1, with D unresolved. The CDR3 totals 13 residues. Between the trimmed V and J ends, which lost 11 bases and 0 bases, there was a span of 11 bases. Germline V gives CDR1 ENHRY, CDR2 SYGVKD. As DNA, the CDR3 is TGTGCCCTGGCGGCCAGCTCCTACAATGAGCAGTTCTTC. The encoded protein is CALAASSYNEQFF.

The J gene is TRBJ2-7, the V gene TRBV27, with TRBD1 matching over 8 bases. Germline trimming cut 3 bases from V and 7 bases from J; bases unmatched to any gene: 8. CDR1 is MNHEY and CDR2 is SMNVEV in the germline V gene (reference sequence). The CDR3 is 14 residues long. The CDR3 DNA sequence: TGTGCCAGCAGTTTCACAACAGGGGGATGGGAGCAGTACTTC. Amino acids: CASSFTTGGWEQYF.

The rearrangement links TRBV19 to TRBJ1-2; D is undetermined. V lost 6 bases and J 0 bases, leaving 11 bases between the germline ends. From germline, CDR1 is LNHDA and CDR2 SQIVND (reference sequence). The CDR3 contains 14 residues. This chain's CDR3 is CASSDRVTNYGYTF. Here the CDR3 DNA reads TGTGCCAGTAGCGACCGCGTAACTAACTATGGCTACACCTTC.

This chain links TRBV6-6 with TRBJ1-6; no clear D. The CDR3 consists of 15 residues. V lost 5 bases, J lost 7 bases, and 15 bases lay in between. Germline assignment: CDR1 MNHNY and CDR2 SVGAGI (reference sequence). CDR3 protein: CASSPLGGENSPLHF. In DNA form, the CDR3 reads TGTGCCAGCAGTCCTCTGGGAGGCGAGAATTCACCCCTCCACTTT.

The V and J genes are TRBV5-1 and TRBJ1-4, with 9 bases identical to TRBD1. CDR1 and CDR2 (germline): SGHRS, YFSETQ. This CDR3 comprises 12 residues. V shed 8 bases and J 7 bases; nucleotides not matched to a gene: 3. The CDR3, as DNA: TGCGCCAGTTCGACAGGGGGTGAAAAACTGTTTTTT. This gives the protein CASSTGGEKLFF.

In this sample, this clone turned up once. At one of its ends the junction is not consistent with the germline gene, which may arise from a read error. This sequence joins TRBV25-1 and TRBJ2-2; D is possibly TRBD1 (6 bases). The CDR3 sequence is 15 residues long. Germline CDR1 MGHDK, CDR2 SYGVNS. The CDR3 region is CASSEGTLENRGAVF. The CDR3 bases are TGTGCCAGCAGTGAAGGGACACTCGAGAACCGGGGAGCTGTTTTT. The variable domain in full, with the rest retrieved from reference TRBV25-1 and TRBJ2-2, is EADIYQTPRYLVIGTGKKITLECSQTMGHDKMYWYQQDPGMELHLIHYSYGVNSTEKGDLSSESTVSRIRTEHFPLTLESARPSHTSQYLCASSEGTLENRGAVFGEGSRLTVL.

The rearrangement links TRBV28 to TRBJ1-1, with D hard to call. CDR1 is MDHEN, CDR2 SYDVKM, per germline. This CDR3 has 12 amino acids. The V end lost 3 bases, the J end lost 4 bases, and 6 bases lay between the germline ends. DNA of the CDR3: TGTGCCAGCAGTTTCCCGGCCACTGAAGCTTTCTTT. It codes for CASSFPATEAFF.

This chain links TRBV2 with TRBJ2-2, with D maybe TRBD1 (5 bases). The CDR3 is 16 amino acids. Trimming removed 3 bases from V and 5 bases from J, with 16 bases in between. Germline CDR1 is SNHLY and CDR2 is FYNNEI. CDR3 amino acids: CASSDDAGFGTGELFF. The CDR3 DNA follows: TGTGCCAGCAGTGATGACGCAGGGTTCGGAACCGGGGAGCTGTTTTTT.

The gene calls are TRBV6-1 and TRBJ2-2; possible D gene TRBD1, 5 bases. Germline CDR1 is MNHNS and CDR2 is SASEGT. The CDR3 contains 15 residues. Trimming stripped 2 bases from V and 6 bases from J, with 13 bases between. This CDR3 reads CASSEWAGLPGELFF. CDR3 DNA: TGTGCCAGCAGTGAATGGGCAGGGTTACCCGGGGAGCTGTTTTTT.

This chain uses TRBV6-5 with TRBJ2-1, with D unresolved. Trimming pared 2 bases from V and 12 bases from J, leaving 8 bases between. CDR1 MNHEY and CDR2 SVGAGI come from the germline V gene. The CDR3 loop spans 11 amino acids. CDR3 bases: TGTGCCAGCAGTTACGGCATTTGGCAGTTCTTC. Encoded protein: CASSYGIWQFF.

The V and J genes are TRBV6-1 and TRBJ2-7; D might be TRBD1 (6 bases). CDR1 MNHNS and CDR2 SASEGT come from the germline V gene. This CDR3 spans 14 amino acids. The V gene lost 6 bases and the J gene lost 6 bases, with 18 bases spanning the gap. In nucleotides, the CDR3 is TGTGCCAGCAGATATGTAGGGGGAATAGGCGAGCAGTACTTC. It specifies CASRYVGGIGEQYF.